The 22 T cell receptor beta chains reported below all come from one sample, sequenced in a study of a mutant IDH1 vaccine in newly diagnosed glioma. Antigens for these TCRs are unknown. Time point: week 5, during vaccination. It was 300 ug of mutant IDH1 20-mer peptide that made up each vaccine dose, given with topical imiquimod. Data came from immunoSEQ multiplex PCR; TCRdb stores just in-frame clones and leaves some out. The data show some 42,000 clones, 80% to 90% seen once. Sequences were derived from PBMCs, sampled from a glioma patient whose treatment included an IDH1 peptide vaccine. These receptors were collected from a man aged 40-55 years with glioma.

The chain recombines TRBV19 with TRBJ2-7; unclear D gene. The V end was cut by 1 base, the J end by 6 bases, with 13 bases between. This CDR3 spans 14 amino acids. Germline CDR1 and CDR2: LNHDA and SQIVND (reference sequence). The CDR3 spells CASSIAVRFSEQYF. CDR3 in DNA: TGTGCCAGTAGTATAGCTGTCCGTTTTAGCGAGCAGTACTTC. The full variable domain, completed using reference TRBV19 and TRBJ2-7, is DGGITQSPKYLFRKEGQNVTLSCEQNLNHDAMYWYRQDPGQGLRLIYYSQIVNDFQKGDIAEGYSVSREKKESFPLTVTSAQKNPTAFYLCASSIAVRFSEQYFGPGTRLTVT.

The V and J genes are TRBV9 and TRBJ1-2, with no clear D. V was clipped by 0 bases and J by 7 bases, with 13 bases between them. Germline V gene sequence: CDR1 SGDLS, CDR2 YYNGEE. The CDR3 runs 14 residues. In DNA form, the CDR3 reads TGTGCCAGCAGCGTAGTCTCGGGAGTTCGTGGCTACACCTTC. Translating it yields CASSVVSGVRGYTF.

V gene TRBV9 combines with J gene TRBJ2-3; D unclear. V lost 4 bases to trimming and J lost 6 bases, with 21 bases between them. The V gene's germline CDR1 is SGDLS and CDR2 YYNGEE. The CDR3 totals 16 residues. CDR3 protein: CASSTWTTSPADTQYF. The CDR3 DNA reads TGTGCCAGCAGCACGTGGACCACCTCCCCCGCGGATACGCAGTATTTT.

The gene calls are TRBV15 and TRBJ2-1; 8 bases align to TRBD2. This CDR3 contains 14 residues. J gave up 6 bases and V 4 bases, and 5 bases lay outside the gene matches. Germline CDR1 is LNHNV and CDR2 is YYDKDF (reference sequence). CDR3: CATSISGSGNEQFF. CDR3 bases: TGTGCCACCAGCATCAGCGGGAGCGGCAATGAGCAGTTCTTC.

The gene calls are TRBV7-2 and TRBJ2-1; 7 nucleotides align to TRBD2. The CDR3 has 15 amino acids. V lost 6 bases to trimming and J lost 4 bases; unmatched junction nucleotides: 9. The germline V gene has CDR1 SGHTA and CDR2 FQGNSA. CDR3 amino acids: CASSRGSRTYNEQFF. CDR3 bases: TGTGCCAGCAGTCGCGGGAGCCGAACTTACAATGAGCAGTTCTTC.

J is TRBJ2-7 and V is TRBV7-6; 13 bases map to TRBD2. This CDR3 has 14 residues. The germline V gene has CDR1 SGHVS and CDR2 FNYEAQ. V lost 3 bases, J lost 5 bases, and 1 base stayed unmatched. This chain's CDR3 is CASSFGLAGDEQYF. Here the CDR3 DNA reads TGTGCCAGCAGCTTCGGACTAGCGGGAGACGAGCAGTACTTC.

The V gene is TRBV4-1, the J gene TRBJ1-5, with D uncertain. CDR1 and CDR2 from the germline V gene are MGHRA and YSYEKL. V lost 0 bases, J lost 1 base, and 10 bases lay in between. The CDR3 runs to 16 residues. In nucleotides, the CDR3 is TGCGCCAGCAGCCAAGACGGAGGTTACAGCAATCAGCCCCAGCATTTT. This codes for CASSQDGGYSNQPQHF.

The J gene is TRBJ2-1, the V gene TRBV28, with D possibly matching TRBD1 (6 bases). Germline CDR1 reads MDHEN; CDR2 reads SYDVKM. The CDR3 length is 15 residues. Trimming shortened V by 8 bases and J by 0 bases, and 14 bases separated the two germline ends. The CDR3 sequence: CASCRADSSYNEQFF. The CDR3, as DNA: TGTGCCAGCTGTAGGGCGGACAGCTCCTACAATGAGCAGTTCTTC.

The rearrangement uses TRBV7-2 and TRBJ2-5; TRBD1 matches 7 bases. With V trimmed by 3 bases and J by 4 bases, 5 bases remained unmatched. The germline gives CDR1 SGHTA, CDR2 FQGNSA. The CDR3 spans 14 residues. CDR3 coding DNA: TGTGCCAGCAGCTTGACAGGGATAAGAGAGACCCAGTACTTC. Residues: CASSLTGIRETQYF.

CDR3 loop: CSGRDLSWGARAEQFF. Written as DNA, the CDR3 is TGCAGCGGCCGGGACCTATCATGGGGGGCGCGAGCTGAGCAGTTCTTC. The chain joins TRBV29-1 to TRBJ2-1; TRBD1 or TRBD2 may be the D gene (6 bases each). Per germline, CDR1 SQVTM and CDR2 ANQGSEA. The V and J ends lost 7 bases and 9 bases respectively, with 28 bases between them. CDR3 size: 16 residues.

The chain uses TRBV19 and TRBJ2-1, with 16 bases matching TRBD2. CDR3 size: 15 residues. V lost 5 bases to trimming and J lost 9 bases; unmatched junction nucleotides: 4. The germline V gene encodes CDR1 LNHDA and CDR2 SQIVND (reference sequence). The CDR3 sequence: CASSGGLAGGIEQFF. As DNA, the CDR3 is TGTGCCAGTAGTGGGGGACTAGCGGGAGGGATTGAGCAGTTCTTC. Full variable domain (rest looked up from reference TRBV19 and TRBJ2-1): DGGITQSPKYLFRKEGQNVTLSCEQNLNHDAMYWYRQDPGQGLRLIYYSQIVNDFQKGDIAEGYSVSREKKESFPLTVTSAQKNPTAFYLCASSGGLAGGIEQFFGPGTRLTVL.

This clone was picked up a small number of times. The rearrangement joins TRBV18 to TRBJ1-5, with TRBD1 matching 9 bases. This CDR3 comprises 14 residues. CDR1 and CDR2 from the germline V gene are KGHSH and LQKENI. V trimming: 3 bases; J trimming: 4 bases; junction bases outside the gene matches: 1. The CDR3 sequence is CASSPGTGNQPQHF. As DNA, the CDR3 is TGTGCCAGCTCACCCGGGACAGGGAATCAGCCCCAGCATTTT.

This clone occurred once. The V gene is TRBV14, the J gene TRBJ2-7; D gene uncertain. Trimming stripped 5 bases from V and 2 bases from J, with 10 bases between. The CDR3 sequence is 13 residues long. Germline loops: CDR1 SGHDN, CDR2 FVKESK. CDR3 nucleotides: TGTGCCAGCAGCATAAATGGCCCCTACGAGCAGTACTTC. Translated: CASSINGPYEQYF.

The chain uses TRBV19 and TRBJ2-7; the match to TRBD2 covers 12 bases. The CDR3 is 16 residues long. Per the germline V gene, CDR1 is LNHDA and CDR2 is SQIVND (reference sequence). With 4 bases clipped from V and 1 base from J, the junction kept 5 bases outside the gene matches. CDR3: CASSTSGRVSSYEQYF. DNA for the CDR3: TGTGCCAGTAGTACTAGCGGGAGGGTGTCGTCCTACGAGCAGTACTTC. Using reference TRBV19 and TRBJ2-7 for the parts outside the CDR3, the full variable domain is DGGITQSPKYLFRKEGQNVTLSCEQNLNHDAMYWYRQDPGQGLRLIYYSQIVNDFQKGDIAEGYSVSREKKESFPLTVTSAQKNPTAFYLCASSTSGRVSSYEQYFGPGTRLTVT.

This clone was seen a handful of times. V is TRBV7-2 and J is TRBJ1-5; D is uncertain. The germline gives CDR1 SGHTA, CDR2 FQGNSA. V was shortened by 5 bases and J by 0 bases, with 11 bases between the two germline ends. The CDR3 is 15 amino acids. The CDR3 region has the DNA TGTGCCAGCAGCCTTACAAGATATAGCAATCAGCCCCAGCATTTT. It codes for CASSLTRYSNQPQHF.

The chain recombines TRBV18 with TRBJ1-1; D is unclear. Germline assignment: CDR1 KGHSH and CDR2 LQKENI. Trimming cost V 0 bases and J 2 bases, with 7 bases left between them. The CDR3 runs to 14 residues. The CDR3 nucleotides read TGTGCCAGCTCACCACCGTCCGTCAACACTGAAGCTTTCTTT. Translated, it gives CASSPPSVNTEAFF.

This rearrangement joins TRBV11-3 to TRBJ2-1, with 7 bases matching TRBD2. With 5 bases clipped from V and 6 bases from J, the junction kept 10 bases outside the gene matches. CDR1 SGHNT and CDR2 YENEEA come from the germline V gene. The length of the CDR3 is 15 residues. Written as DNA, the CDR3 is TGTGCCAGCAGCCTTCGGGGCACGGGGGGCAATGAGCAGTTCTTC. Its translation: CASSLRGTGGNEQFF.

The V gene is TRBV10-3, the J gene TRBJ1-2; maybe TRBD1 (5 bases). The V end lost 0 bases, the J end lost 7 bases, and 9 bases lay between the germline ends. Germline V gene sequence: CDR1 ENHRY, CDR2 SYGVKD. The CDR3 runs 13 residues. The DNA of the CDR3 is TGTGCCATCAGTGAGTCGCCTGGGGGTGGCTACACCTTC. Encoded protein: CAISESPGGGYTF.

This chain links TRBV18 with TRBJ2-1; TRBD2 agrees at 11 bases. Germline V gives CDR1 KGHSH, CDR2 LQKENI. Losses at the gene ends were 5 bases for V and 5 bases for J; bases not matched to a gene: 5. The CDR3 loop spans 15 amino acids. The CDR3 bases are TGTGCCAGCTCATACACTAGCGGGAGAAACAATGAGCAGTTCTTC. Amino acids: CASSYTSGRNNEQFF.

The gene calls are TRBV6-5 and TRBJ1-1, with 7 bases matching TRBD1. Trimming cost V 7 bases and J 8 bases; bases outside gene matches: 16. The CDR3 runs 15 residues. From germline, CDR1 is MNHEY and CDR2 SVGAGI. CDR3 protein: CASNIMMTGLGEAFF. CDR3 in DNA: TGTGCCAGCAACATAATGATGACAGGGCTGGGGGAAGCTTTCTTT.

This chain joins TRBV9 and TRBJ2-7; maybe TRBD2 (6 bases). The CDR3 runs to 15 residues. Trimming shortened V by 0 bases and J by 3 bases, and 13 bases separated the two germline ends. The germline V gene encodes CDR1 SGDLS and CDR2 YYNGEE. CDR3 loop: CASSVEPGEYYEQYF. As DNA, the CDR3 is TGTGCCAGCAGCGTAGAACCGGGGGAATACTACGAGCAGTACTTC.

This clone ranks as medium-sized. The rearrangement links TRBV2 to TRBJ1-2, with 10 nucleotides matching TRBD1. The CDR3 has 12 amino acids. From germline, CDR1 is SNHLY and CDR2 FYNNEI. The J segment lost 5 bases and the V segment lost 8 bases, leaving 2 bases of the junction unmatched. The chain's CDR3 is CASAGQGYGYTF. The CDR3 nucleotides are TGTGCCAGCGCGGGACAGGGGTATGGCTACACCTTC.